This is a list of T cell receptor beta chains from one sample in a study of blood T cell repertoires in COVID-19. Sequencing used immunoSEQ multiplex PCR; TCRdb keeps in-frame clones, though not all of them. This sample has a few hundred thousand clones, with around 80% found just once. The specimen was peripheral blood. These receptor sequences come from a woman in her 70s with acute or convalescent COVID-19. Each CDR3 is given with its conserved first and last residue. A D gene is named only where the DNA matches it firmly. The size field is filled for only some rows; it gives once, few, many or a size class.

abundance	j_gene	d_gene	v_gene	CDR3nt	CDR3aa
many	TRBJ2-7	TRBD1	TRBV29-1	TGCAGCGCCGGGACAGGGGTGGAGCAGTACTTC	CSAGTGVEQYF
-	TRBJ2-1	TRBD1	TRBV19	TGTGCCAGTAAACAGGGGGTCCTATACAATGAGCAGTTCTTC	CASKQGVLYNEQFF
-	TRBJ2-2	TRBD2	TRBV5-1	TGCGCCAGCAGCTTTCTAGCGGGGGGTGCGGACACCGGGGAGCTGTTTTTT	CASSFLAGGADTGELFF
-	TRBJ1-6	TRBD1	TRBV9	TGTGCCAGCAGTCACCCCCAGGGACAGGATGGATCACCCCTCCACTTT	CASSHPQGQDGSPLHF
once	TRBJ2-2	-	TRBV19	TGTGCCAGTAGTAGAGGCTTTTCCTCGGGGGCCGGGGAGCTGTTTTTT	CASSRGFSSGAGELFF
-	TRBJ2-3	TRBD1	TRBV4-1	TGCGCCAGCAGCCAAGATTCGTCCGGACAGGGGGCGAGAAATACGCAGTATTTT	CASSQDSSGQGARNTQYF
once	TRBJ1-6	TRBD1	TRBV29-1	TGCAGCGTTGACAGGGGGAATTCACCCCTCCACTTT	CSVDRGNSPLHF
-	TRBJ2-5	TRBD1	TRBV28	TGTGCCAGCAGTTTAGCAGCAGGACAGGGGCGAGAGACCCAGTACTTC	CASSLAAGQGRETQYF
-	TRBJ1-6	-	TRBV7-2	TGTGCCAGCACTCCTTCAGGGGAAGGGGCCCTCCACTTT	CASTPSGEGALHF
-	TRBJ1-1	-	TRBV6-5	TGTGCCAGCAGTTACGGCCAGGGGACTGAAGCTTTCTTT	CASSYGQGTEAFF
-	TRBJ2-6	TRBD1	TRBV6-2/TRBV6-3	TGTGCCAGCAGTCCCACCGGGACAGGGGACTTTTACTCTGGGGCCAACGTCCTGACTTTC	CASSPTGTGDFYSGANVLTF
-	TRBJ2-5	-	TRBV7-7	TGTGCCAGCAGCCCCACTCTCCAAGAGACCCAGTACTTC	CASSPTLQETQYF
-	TRBJ1-5	-	TRBV19	TGTGCCAGTAGTATACAGGCAGGGGCTTATAGCAATCAGCCCCAGCATTTT	CASSIQAGAYSNQPQHF
-	TRBJ2-7	TRBD1	TRBV29-1	TGCAGCGTTGAGAGTCGAACAGGGGGGTCCTACGAGCAGTACTTC	CSVESRTGGSYEQYF
-	TRBJ2-5	TRBD1	TRBV29-1	TGCAGCGTTGGAGCGGTAGGGACAGGGTGGACCCAGTACTTC	CSVGAVGTGWTQYF
-	TRBJ2-5	TRBD1	TRBV7-6	TGTGCCAGCAGCTCAGCTCCGGCCGGGACAGGGGGGCCACAAGAGACCCAGTACTTC	CASSSAPAGTGGPQETQYF
-	TRBJ2-3	-	TRBV6-5	TGTGCCAGCAGTTACGTGGGAAGCGGGTCAGATACGCAGTATTTT	CASSYVGSGSDTQYF
-	TRBJ1-2	-	TRBV6-5	TGTGCCAGCAGTTACTCGCCGGTCGAAAATGGCTACACCTTC	CASSYSPVENGYTF
once	TRBJ2-1	TRBD2	TRBV11-2	TGTGCCAGCAGCTTAGTTCCGGGGGGGGACTACAATGAGCAGTTCTTC	CASSLVPGGDYNEQFF
-	TRBJ2-3	TRBD2	TRBV5-5	TGTGCCAGCAGCTCCTCCGACCTACTCCGGGACTACACAGATACGCAGTATTTT	CASSSSDLLRDYTDTQYF
-	TRBJ2-1	TRBD1	TRBV7-8	TGTGCCAGCAGCTTAACGCAGGGGGCTAACAATGAGCAGTTCTTC	CASSLTQGANNEQFF
-	TRBJ2-5	-	TRBV3-1/TRBV3-2	TGTGCCAGCAGCTCAGGGGAGACCCAGTACTTC	CASSSGETQYF
few	TRBJ2-7	-	TRBV30	TGTGCCTGGAGTGGCGGACTCTCCTACGAGCAGTACTTC	CAWSGGLSYEQYF
-	TRBJ1-5	-	TRBV6-1	TGTGCCAGCAGTGATAACAGTTTATATCAGCCCCAGCATTTT	CASSDNSLYQPQHF
-	TRBJ1-4	TRBD1	TRBV18	TGTGCCAGCTCACCAACCCCTTCGACAGGGATGAATGAAAAACTGTTTTTT	CASSPTPSTGMNEKLFF
-	TRBJ2-2	TRBD2	TRBV7-8	TGTGCCAGCAGCCTCCGGGGGGGAATGAACACCGGGGAGCTGTTTTTT	CASSLRGGMNTGELFF
once	TRBJ2-3	TRBD2	TRBV7-6	TGTGCCAGCAGTTCCTCCCCTAGCGGGGGAACAGATACGCAGTATTTT	CASSSSPSGGTDTQYF
-	TRBJ2-3	-	TRBV3-1/TRBV3-2	TGTGCCAGCATGCAGCCACCTGAGGGAGATACGCAGTATTTT	CASMQPPEGDTQYF
-	TRBJ2-7	TRBD2	TRBV9	TGTGCCAGCAGCGTAGGAGCGGGGGGGTACGAGCAGTACTTC	CASSVGAGGYEQYF
-	TRBJ2-3	-	TRBV29-1	TGCAGCGTGGGGGAGGACTCCGCTTGGGCAGATACGCAGTATTTT	CSVGEDSAWADTQYF
-	TRBJ2-1	-	TRBV19	TGTGCCAGTAGTTTCACGGCAGGGGTCTTAGGGCAGTTCTTC	CASSFTAGVLGQFF
once	TRBJ2-2	-	TRBV5-4	TGTGCCAGCAGACAGACAGCTTCGAACACCGGGGAGCTGTTTTTT	CASRQTASNTGELFF
-	TRBJ2-5	-	TRBV24-1	TGTGCCACCCAAGGACAGTTAGAGACCCAGTACTTC	CATQGQLETQYF
-	TRBJ2-1	TRBD2	TRBV29-1	TGCAGCTTTGCGGGACTAGGCTACAATGAGCAGTTCTTC	CSFAGLGYNEQFF
-	TRBJ2-3	TRBD2	TRBV5-5	TGTGCCAGCAGCCCGGGGGACTATTCGCCGCAGTATTTT	CASSPGDYSPQYF
-	TRBJ2-7	TRBD1	TRBV18	TGTGCCAGCTCACCCGGACAGGGGACCCCCCGCGAGCAGTACTTC	CASSPGQGTPREQYF
-	TRBJ2-5	TRBD1	TRBV7-2	TGTGCCAGCAGCTTAGCGGGACAGGGGGGGGCAGAGACCCAGTACTTC	CASSLAGQGGAETQYF
-	TRBJ2-7	-	TRBV6-5	TGTGCCAGCTCTGTGGTGGCAGAGCAGTACTTC	CASSVVAEQYF
-	TRBJ1-1	-	TRBV5-5	TGTGCCAGCAGCTTGGGCCGGGACACTGAAGCTTTCTTT	CASSLGRDTEAFF